The 4 T cell receptor beta chains below were found in one sample sequenced in a study of CD8+CD57+ T cells in acquired aplastic anemia. Genomic DNA provided the template from which TCR beta VDJ and CDR3 profiles were obtained. TCRdb itself ran the reads through MiXCR, one entry per CDR3 protein. The table has 95,000 to 120,000 distinct CDR3 sequences, around 50% seen once. The sequencing input was sorted CD4+, CD8+, or CD8+CD57+ T cells (not recorded which) from PBMCs. The origin of the receptors is a human donor in good health, serving as a control.

This clonotype was counted ten times or more. The chain uses TRBV4-2 and TRBJ2-7, with TRBD2 matching over 12 bases. The V gene's germline CDR1 is LGHNA and CDR2 YNFKEQ. J lost 2 bases, V lost 6 bases, and 14 bases had no gene match. The CDR3 consists of 18 residues. CDR3 in amino acids: CASSSLDTSGGYPYEQYF. CDR3 nucleotides: TGTGCCAGCAGTTCTCTCGATACTAGCGGGGGGTACCCCTACGAGCAGTACTTC.

The chain employs TRBV10-3 and TRBJ2-7, with D possibly being TRBD1 (6 bases). The CDR3 runs to 15 residues. The V and J ends lost 2 bases and 2 bases respectively, with 13 bases between them. Germline V gene sequence: CDR1 ENHRY, CDR2 SYGVKD. The CDR3 loop reads CAISETTGIPYEQYF. CDR3 bases: TGTGCCATCAGTGAGACAACAGGGATCCCCTACGAGCAGTACTTC.

This clonotype appeared many times. The V and J genes are TRBV25-1 and TRBJ2-7; 10 bases fit TRBD2. The CDR3 spans 12 residues. Germline trimming cut 11 bases from V and 5 bases from J; bases unmatched to any gene: 6. From germline, CDR1 is MGHDK and CDR2 SYGVNS. The CDR3 DNA reads TGTGCCTCGAGCGGGGGGGCCAACGAGCAGTACTTC. This sequence encodes CASSGGANEQYF.

The chain uses TRBV19 and TRBJ1-6; D might be TRBD1 (5 bases). This CDR3 is 11 amino acids long. The V and J ends lost 7 bases and 7 bases respectively, with 5 bases between them. Germline assignment: CDR1 LNHDA and CDR2 SQIVND (reference sequence). CDR3 region: CASKGNSPLHF. CDR3 coding DNA: TGTGCCAGTAAGGGGAATTCACCCCTCCACTTT.